The text below deals with one T cell receptor (beta chain). Antigen specificity is unknown. This sample was taken from a study of cytomegalovirus exposure and HLA in healthy donors. General observations from the study: The authors considered a cluster of highly shared sequence variants likely to be a sequencing artifact. The authors reported that TCR beta sequences could predict HLA-A and HLA-B alleles. These predictions were accurate for most subjects in the first cohort. Researchers counted 150 to 200 TCR beta chains as cytomegalovirus-associated. Previous analysis showed most TCR beta V segments were productive about 90% or about 30% of the time.

Germline V gives CDR1 MNHNS, CDR2 SASEGT. Germline trimming cut 10 bases from V and 3 bases from J; bases unmatched to any gene: 6. The CDR3 loop spans 12 amino acids. PCR used 60 Vbeta primers and 13 Jbeta primers. Here immunoSEQ multiplex PCR was the method, and the copy in TCRdb shows in-frame clones only, minus some. The profile covers about 160,000 clones, with roughly 80% appearing a single time and less than 2.5% taken by the ten largest. V and J are TRBV6-1 and TRBJ2-7; TRBD2 agrees at 7 bases. The sequenced material came from PBMCs. The receptor's source is a man aged 50-59 years in good health and CMV-seropositive. CDR3 sequence reads: CATAGDLYEQYF. The CDR3 coding sequence is TGTGCCACCGCGGGGGACCTCTACGAGCAGTACTTC.